Listed below are T cell receptor beta chains from one sample, sequenced in a study of shared clonotypes between healthy human individuals. Produced via immunoSEQ multiplex PCR; TCRdb's table is partial and in-frame only. The table has about 2.3 million clones, less than 95% seen once. Sequenced material: naive CD4+ T cells from PBMCs. Every receptor here comes from a man between 18 and 29 years old in good health. Some clones in this sample may be carry-over from other donors' samples. Both conserved end residues are part of each CDR3. A D gene is named only where the DNA matches it firmly. Size values are once, few and many counts, or a class for expanded clones, and some rows have none.

j_gene,d_gene,v_gene,abundance,CDR3nt,CDR3aa
TRBJ2-1,TRBD2,TRBV6-4,-,TGTGCCAGCGCTCCTAGCGGGAGTAGGGATGAGCAGTTCTTC,CASAPSGSRDEQFF
TRBJ2-1,TRBD1,TRBV10-2,-,TGCGCCAGCAGACGACAGGGCAATGAGCAGTTCTTC,CASRRQGNEQFF
TRBJ1-5,TRBD1,TRBV28,-,TGTGCCAGCACGGTCCACAGGGGGAAGACGCGTCAGCCCCAGCATTTT,CASTVHRGKTRQPQHF
TRBJ2-7,-,TRBV5-1,-,TGCGCCAGCAGCTTCGGAGGAGTGTATAGCCCCTACGAGCAGTACTTC,CASSFGGVYSPYEQYF
TRBJ2-7,TRBD1,TRBV2,-,TGTGCCAGCATAACCAGGGGGCCCTCCTACGAGCAGTACTTC,CASITRGPSYEQYF
TRBJ1-3,-,TRBV5-1,once,TGCGCCAGCAGCCTCGGCGAGGCTGCAACTGGAAACACCATATATTTT,CASSLGEAATGNTIYF
TRBJ2-1,TRBD2,TRBV19,-,TGTGCCAGTACCACACTAGCGGGAGACCACAATGAGCAGTTCTTC,CASTTLAGDHNEQFF
TRBJ2-7,-,TRBV10-3,once,TGTGCCATCAGTGAGATGGTACTAGGTCAATCCTACGAGCAGTACTTC,CAISEMVLGQSYEQYF
TRBJ2-5,TRBD2,TRBV7-9,-,TGTGCCAGCAGCTCTAGATTAGCGGGAGCAGTCCAAGAGACCCAGTACTTC,CASSSRLAGAVQETQYF
TRBJ2-3,-,TRBV7-9,-,TGTGCCAGCAGCTCCCAACAGGGTCTTTTTACGCAGTATTTT,CASSSQQGLFTQYF
TRBJ1-6,TRBD1,TRBV4-3,-,TGCGCCAGCAGCCAGTCCGGACAGGGCAGAGGATCACCCCTCCACTTT,CASSQSGQGRGSPLHF
TRBJ1-1,-,TRBV7-9,-,TGTGCCAGCAGCTTTTGGACGGCGAGGGCTGAAGCTTTCTTT,CASSFWTARAEAFF
TRBJ2-3,TRBD1,TRBV14,few,TGTGCCAGCAGCCCTAACGACAGGGGGGGCACAGATACGCAGTATTTT,CASSPNDRGGTDTQYF